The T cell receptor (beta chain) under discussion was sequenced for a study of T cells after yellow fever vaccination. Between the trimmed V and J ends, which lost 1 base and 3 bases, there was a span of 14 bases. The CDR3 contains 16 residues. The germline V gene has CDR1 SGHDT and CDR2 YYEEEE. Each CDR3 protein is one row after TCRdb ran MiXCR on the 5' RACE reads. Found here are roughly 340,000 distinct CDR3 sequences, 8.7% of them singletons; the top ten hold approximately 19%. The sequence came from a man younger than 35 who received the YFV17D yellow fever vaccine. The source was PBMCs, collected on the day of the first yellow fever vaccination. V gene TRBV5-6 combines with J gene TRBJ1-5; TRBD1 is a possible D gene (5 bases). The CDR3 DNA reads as TGTGCCAGCAGCTTGAAGGGGACCCTACACAATCAGCCCCAGCATTTT. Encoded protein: CASSLKGTLHNQPQHF. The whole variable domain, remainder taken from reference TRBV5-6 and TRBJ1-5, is DAGVTQSPTHLIKTRGQQVTLRCSPKSGHDTVSWYQQALGQGPQFIFQYYEEEERQRGNFPDRFSGHQFPNYSSELNVNALLLGDSALYLCASSLKGTLHNQPQHFGDGTRLSIL.